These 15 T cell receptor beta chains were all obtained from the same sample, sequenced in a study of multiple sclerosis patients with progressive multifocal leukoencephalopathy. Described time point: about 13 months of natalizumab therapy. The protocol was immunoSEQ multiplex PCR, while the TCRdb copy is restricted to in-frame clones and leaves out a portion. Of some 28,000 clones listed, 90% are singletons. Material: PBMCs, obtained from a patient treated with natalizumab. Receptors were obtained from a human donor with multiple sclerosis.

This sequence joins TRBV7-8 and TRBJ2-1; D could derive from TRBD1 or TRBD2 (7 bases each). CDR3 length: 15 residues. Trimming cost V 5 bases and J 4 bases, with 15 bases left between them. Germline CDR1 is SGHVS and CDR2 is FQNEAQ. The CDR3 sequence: CASSPQGGLYNEQFF. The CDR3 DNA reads TGTGCCAGCAGCCCGCAGGGGGGGCTTTACAATGAGCAGTTCTTC.

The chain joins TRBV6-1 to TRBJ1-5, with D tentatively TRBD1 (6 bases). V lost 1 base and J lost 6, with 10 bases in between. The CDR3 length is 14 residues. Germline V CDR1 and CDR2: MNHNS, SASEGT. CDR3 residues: CASSEGGGRQPQHF. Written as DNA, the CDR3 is TGTGCCAGCAGTGAAGGAGGGGGACGTCAGCCCCAGCATTTT.

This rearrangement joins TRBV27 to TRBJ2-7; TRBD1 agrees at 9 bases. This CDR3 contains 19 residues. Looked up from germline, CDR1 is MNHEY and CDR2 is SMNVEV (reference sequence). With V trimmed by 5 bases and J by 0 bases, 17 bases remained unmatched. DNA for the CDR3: TGTGCCAGCAGTAAATCACCGGGACAGGGCGTCTTGAGCTCCTACGAGCAGTACTTC. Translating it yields CASSKSPGQGVLSSYEQYF.

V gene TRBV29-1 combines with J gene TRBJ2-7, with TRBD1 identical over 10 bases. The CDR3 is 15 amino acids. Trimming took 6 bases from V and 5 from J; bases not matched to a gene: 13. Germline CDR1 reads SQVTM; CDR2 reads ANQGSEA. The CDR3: CSVRPEGQGRHEQYF. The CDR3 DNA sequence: TGCAGCGTAAGACCGGAGGGACAGGGGAGACACGAGCAGTACTTC.

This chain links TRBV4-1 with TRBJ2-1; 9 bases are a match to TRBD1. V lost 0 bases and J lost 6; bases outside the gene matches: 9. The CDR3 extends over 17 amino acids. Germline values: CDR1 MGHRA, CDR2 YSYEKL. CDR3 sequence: CASSQDRGDRAFNEQFF. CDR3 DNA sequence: TGCGCCAGCAGCCAAGATCGAGGGGACAGGGCCTTCAATGAGCAGTTCTTC.

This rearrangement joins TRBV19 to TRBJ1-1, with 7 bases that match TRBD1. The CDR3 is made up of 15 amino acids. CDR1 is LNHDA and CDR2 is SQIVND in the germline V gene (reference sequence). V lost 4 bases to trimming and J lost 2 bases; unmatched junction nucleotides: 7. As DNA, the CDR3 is TGTGCCAGTAGTACACCGGACAGGACCAACACTGAAGCTTTCTTT. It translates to CASSTPDRTNTEAFF.

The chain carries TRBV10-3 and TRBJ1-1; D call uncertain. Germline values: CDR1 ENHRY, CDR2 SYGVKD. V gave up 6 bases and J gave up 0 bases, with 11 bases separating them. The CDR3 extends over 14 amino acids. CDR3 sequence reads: CAISRLSMNTEAFF. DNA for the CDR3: TGTGCCATCAGCCGACTGAGCATGAACACTGAAGCTTTCTTT.

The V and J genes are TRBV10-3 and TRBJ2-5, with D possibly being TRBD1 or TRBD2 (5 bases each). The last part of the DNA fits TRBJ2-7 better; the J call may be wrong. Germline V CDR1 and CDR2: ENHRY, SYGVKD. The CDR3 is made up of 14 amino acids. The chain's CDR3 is CAISVSAGRYEQYF. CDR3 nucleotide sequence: TGTGCCATCAGTGTATCGGCAGGGAGATACGAGCAGTACTTC.

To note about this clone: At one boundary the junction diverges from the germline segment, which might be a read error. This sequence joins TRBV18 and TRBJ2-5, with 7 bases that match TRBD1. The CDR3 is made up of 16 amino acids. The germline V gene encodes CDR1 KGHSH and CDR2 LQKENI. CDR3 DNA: TGTGCCAGCTCACCAGGTCGACAGGGTATTAGAGAGGCCCAGTACTTC. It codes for CASSPGRQGIREAQYF.

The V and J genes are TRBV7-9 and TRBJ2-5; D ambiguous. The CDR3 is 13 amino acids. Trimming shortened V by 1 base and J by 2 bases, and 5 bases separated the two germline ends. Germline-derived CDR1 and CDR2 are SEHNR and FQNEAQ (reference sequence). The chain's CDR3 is CASSLGQQETQYF. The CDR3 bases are TGTGCCAGCAGCTTAGGGCAGCAAGAGACCCAGTACTTC.

CDR3 residues: CASSLMGRLAGNLYNEQFF. CDR3 in DNA: TGTGCCAGCAGCTTGATGGGGAGACTAGCGGGGAATCTATACAATGAGCAGTTCTTC. The chain carries TRBV5-4 and TRBJ2-1, with 11 positions matching TRBD2. The V gene end was trimmed by 1 base and the J gene end by 4 bases; junction bases not matched to a gene: 13. Germline V gene sequence: CDR1 SGHNT, CDR2 YYREEE (reference sequence). The CDR3 has 19 amino acids.

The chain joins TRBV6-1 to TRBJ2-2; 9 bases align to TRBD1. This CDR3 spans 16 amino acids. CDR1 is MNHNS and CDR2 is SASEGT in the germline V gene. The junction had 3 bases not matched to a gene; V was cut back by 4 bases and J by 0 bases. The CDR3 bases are TGTGCCAGCAGTGTACAGGGGGCCCCGAACACCGGGGAGCTGTTTTTT. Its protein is CASSVQGAPNTGELFF.

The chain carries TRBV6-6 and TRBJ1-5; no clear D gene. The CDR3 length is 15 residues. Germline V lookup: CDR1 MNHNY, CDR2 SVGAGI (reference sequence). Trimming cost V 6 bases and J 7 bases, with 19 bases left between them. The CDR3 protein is CASRARQSERQPQHF. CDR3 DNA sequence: TGTGCCAGCAGGGCGAGGCAGAGCGAGCGGCAGCCCCAGCATTTT.

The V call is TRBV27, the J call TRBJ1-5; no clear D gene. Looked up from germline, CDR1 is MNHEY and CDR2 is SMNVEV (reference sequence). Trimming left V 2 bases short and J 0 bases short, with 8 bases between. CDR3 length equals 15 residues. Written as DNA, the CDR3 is TGTGCCAGCAGTTTAAACATTCATAGCAATCAGCCCCAGCATTTT. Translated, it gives CASSLNIHSNQPQHF.

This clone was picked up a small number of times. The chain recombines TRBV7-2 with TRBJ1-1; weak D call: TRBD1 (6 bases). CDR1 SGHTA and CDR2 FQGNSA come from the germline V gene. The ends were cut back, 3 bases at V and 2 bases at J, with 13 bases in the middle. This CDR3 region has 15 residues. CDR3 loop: CASSFGGRVNTEAFF. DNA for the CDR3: TGTGCCAGCAGCTTCGGGGGGCGCGTTAACACTGAAGCTTTCTTT.